One and the same sample provided the 4 T cell receptor beta chains below, sequenced in a study of T cells after yellow fever vaccination. TCRdb reanalysed the 5' RACE reads using MiXCR and keeps one entry per CDR3 protein. The data show around 72,000 distinct CDR3 sequences, with 7.3% seen just once and approximately 30% held by the top ten. Sequenced material: CD8+ T cells sorted from PBMCs, taken approximately 11 days after the first yellow fever vaccination. All receptors derive from a man between 18 and 35 years old who received the YFV17D yellow fever vaccine.

In this sample, this clonotype turned up many times. This rearrangement joins TRBV25-1 to TRBJ2-2; 7 bases align to TRBD1. V lost 7 bases and J lost 3; bases outside the gene matches: 2. Germline loops: CDR1 MGHDK, CDR2 SYGVNS. This CDR3 region has 13 residues. In DNA, the CDR3 is TGTGCCAGCATACAGGGGTACACCGGGGAGCTGTTTTTT. This codes for CASIQGYTGELFF.

The V call is TRBV4-3, the J call TRBJ2-3; the D is unclear. There are 19 residues in the CDR3. With 4 bases removed from V and 0 bases from J, the gap between germline ends came to 23 bases. Germline V CDR1 and CDR2: LGHNA, YSLEER. The CDR3 protein is CASSPGPALSSSSTDTQYF. The DNA for the CDR3 is TGCGCCAGCAGCCCCGGCCCGGCACTATCCTCTTCTAGCACAGATACGCAGTATTTT.

This clonotype was found once. With a much larger clone just one base away, this may be a read error. For the CDR3, the DNA is TGCGCCAGCAGTCGACGGAAAAGCAATCAGGCCCAGCATTTT. This gives the protein CASSRRKSNQAQHF. The chain is built from TRBV10-2 and TRBJ1-5; D uncertain. CDR3 size: 14 residues. The germline CDR1 and CDR2 sequences are WSHSY and SAAADI.

This clonotype was recorded many times. V is TRBV3-1 and J is TRBJ1-5, with D perhaps matching TRBD1 (5 bases). The CDR3 runs to 13 residues. The germline gives CDR1 LGHDT, CDR2 YNNKEL (reference sequence). Trimming took 4 bases from V and 5 from J, leaving 9 bases between them. CDR3 DNA sequence: TGTGCCAGCAGCCGAGGGGCCCATCAGCCCCAGCATTTT. It yields the protein CASSRGAHQPQHF.